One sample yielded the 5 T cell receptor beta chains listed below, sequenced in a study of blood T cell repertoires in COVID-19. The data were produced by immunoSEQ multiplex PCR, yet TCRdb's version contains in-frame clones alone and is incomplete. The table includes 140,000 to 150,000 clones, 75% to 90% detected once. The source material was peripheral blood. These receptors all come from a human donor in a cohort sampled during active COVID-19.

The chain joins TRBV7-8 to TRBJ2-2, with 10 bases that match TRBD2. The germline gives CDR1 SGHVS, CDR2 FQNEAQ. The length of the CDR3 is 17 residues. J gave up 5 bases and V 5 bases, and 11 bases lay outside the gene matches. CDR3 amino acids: CASSPGVAGGRTGELFF. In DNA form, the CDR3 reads TGTGCCAGCAGCCCAGGGGTAGCGGGGGGTCGGACCGGGGAGCTGTTTTTT. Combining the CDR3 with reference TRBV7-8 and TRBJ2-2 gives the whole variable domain GAGVSQSPRYKVAKRGQDVALRCDPISGHVSLFWYQQALGQGPEFLTYFQNEAQLDKSGLPSDRFFAERPEGSVSTLKIQRTQQEDSAVYLCASSPGVAGGRTGELFFGEGSRLTVL.

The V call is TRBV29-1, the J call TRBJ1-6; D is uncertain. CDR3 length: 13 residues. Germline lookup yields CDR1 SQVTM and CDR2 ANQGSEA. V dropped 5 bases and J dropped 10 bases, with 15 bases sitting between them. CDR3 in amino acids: CSVTVSPGSPLHF. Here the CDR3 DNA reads TGCAGCGTTACAGTATCCCCTGGGTCACCCCTCCACTTT.

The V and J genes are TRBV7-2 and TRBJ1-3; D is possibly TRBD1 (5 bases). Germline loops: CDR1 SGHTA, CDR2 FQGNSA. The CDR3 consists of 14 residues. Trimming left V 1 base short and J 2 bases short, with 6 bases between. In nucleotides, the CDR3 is TGTGCCAGCAGCTTAGTAGGGGCTGGAAACACCATATATTTT. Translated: CASSLVGAGNTIYF.

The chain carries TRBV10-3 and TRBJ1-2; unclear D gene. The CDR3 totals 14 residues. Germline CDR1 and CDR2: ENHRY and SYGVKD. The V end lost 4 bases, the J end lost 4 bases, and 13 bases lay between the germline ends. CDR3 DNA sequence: TGTGCCATCAGTGTAGGAGGGTCCACCTATGGCTACACCTTC. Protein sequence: CAISVGGSTYGYTF.

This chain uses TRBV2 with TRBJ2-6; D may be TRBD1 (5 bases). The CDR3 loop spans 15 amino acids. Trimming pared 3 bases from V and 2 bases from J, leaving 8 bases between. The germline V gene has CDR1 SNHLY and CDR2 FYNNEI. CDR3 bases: TGTGCCAGCAGTGATGGGGCCCCTGGGGCCAACGTCCTGACTTTC. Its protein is CASSDGAPGANVLTF.